These T cell receptor beta chains were read from a single sample in a study of blood T cell repertoires in COVID-19. Using immunoSEQ multiplex PCR, the repertoire was profiled, and TCRdb retains in-frame clones only, with some absent. The sample records hundreds of thousands of clones, 80% to 90% being singletons. The sample consisted of PBMCs or T cells enriched from blood (not recorded which). Every receptor here comes from a woman between 50 and 59 years old who had recovered from COVID-19. Each CDR3 is given with its conserved first and last residue. Each record gives: J gene, clone size, V gene, D gene, CDR3 protein, CDR3 DNA. A D gene is named only where the DNA matches it firmly. A row's size may be missing; if present it is once, few, many or a size class.

TRBJ1-2 . TRBV29-1 . CSVERGFYTF TGCAGCGTTGAACGGGGATTCTACACCTTC
TRBJ1-2 . TRBV19 . CASSIEDRIYGYTF TGTGCCAGTAGTATAGAGGACAGAATCTATGGCTACACCTTC
TRBJ2-1 . TRBV5-6 TRBD2 CASSFSGNEQFF TGTGCCAGCAGCTTTAGCGGGAATGAGCAGTTCTTC
TRBJ1-2 . TRBV19 TRBD1 CASRKTGDGYTF TGTGCCAGTAGAAAAACAGGGGATGGCTACACCTTC
TRBJ1-2 . TRBV18 TRBD1 CASSPRPGTGGTYGYTF TGTGCCAGCTCACCAAGGCCAGGCACAGGGGGTACCTATGGCTACACCTTC
TRBJ1-2 . TRBV29-1 TRBD1 CSVTPGQGYTF TGCAGCGTTACTCCGGGACAGGGGTACACCTTC
TRBJ2-2 . TRBV5-1 . CASSSGGSGELFF TGCGCCAGCAGCTCGGGCGGGTCCGGGGAGCTGTTTTTT
TRBJ1-3 . TRBV4-2 TRBD1 CASSQVGGDRAKFNTIYF TGTGCCAGCAGCCAAGTCGGGGGCGACAGGGCTAAGTTTAACACCATATATTTT
TRBJ2-7 . TRBV4-3 . CASSQEDRRSYEQYF TGCGCCAGCAGCCAAGAAGACAGGAGATCCTACGAGCAGTACTTC
TRBJ1-4 . TRBV29-1 TRBD1 CSVGQGATNEKLFF TGCAGCGTTGGTCAGGGGGCAACTAATGAAAAACTGTTTTTT
TRBJ2-7 few TRBV3-1/TRBV3-2 TRBD1 CASRGTGGAEQYF TGTGCCAGCAGAGGGACAGGGGGTGCCGAGCAGTACTTC
TRBJ2-2 . TRBV18 . CASSPRGGELFF TGTGCCAGCTCACCAAGGGGCGGGGAGCTGTTTTTT
TRBJ1-1 . TRBV5-5 TRBD1 CASSQKYGTVEAFF TGTGCCAGCAGCCAGAAATATGGGACAGTTGAAGCTTTCTTT